This T cell receptor (beta chain) was sequenced during a study of blood T cell repertoires in COVID-19. Study-level background: Samples came from the United States, Italy and Spain, spanning acute and convalescent COVID-19. PBMCs, B-cell-depleted T cells, or T cells were the source of the cDNA or gDNA that made up the material.

TCRdb's table, derived via immunoSEQ multiplex PCR, lists solely in-frame clones and lacks some. The repertoire has about 140,000 clones, around 80% of them found once; the top ten carry 10%. Germline CDR1 is LNHDA and CDR2 is SQIVND (reference sequence). The CDR3 totals 13 residues. Between the trimmed V and J ends, which lost 3 bases and 4 bases, there was a span of 7 bases. The sequence was obtained from a man aged 55 to 70 with active or convalescent COVID-19. Sequencing was carried out using peripheral blood. V gene TRBV19 combines with J gene TRBJ1-5, with a tentative D call TRBD1 (5 bases). The CDR3 region has the DNA TGTGCCAGTAGTATCGGGGGTAATCAGCCCCAGCATTTT. It is translated as CASSIGGNQPQHF.